These 19 T cell receptor beta chains share one sample of origin, sequenced in a study of cytomegalovirus exposure and HLA in healthy donors. PCR used 60 Vbeta primers and 13 Jbeta primers. The method was immunoSEQ multiplex PCR; TCRdb's version includes in-frame clones alone and lacks a portion of them. Here the sample spans 150,000 to 200,000 clones, 80% being singletons. The sample comprised PBMCs. Receptors originate from a woman in her thirties or forties in good health and CMV-seronegative.

V and J are TRBV6-4 and TRBJ2-7, with TRBD1 matching over 9 bases. The CDR3 runs to 13 residues. Germline trimming cut 10 bases from V and 5 bases from J; bases unmatched to any gene: 9. Germline lookup yields CDR1 MRHNA and CDR2 SNTAGT. The CDR3 here is CAKNRDRVHEQYF. The CDR3 coding sequence is TGTGCCAAAAACCGGGACAGGGTCCACGAGCAGTACTTC.

The CDR3 spells CASSNLLREKPYEQYF. In DNA form, the CDR3 reads TGTGCCAGCAGTAACTTACTCCGAGAAAAACCCTACGAGCAGTACTTC. The chain is built from TRBV28 and TRBJ2-7, with D unresolved. Germline CDR1 is MDHEN and CDR2 is SYDVKM. V was trimmed by 5 bases and J by 2 bases, leaving 19 bases between them. This CDR3 contains 16 residues.

This sequence joins TRBV27 and TRBJ1-6; the D gene is possibly TRBD1 (5 bases). This CDR3 is built from 17 residues. Per the germline V gene, CDR1 is MNHEY and CDR2 is SMNVEV (reference sequence). Trimming left V 5 bases short and J 3 bases short, with 17 bases between. As DNA, the CDR3 is TGTGCCAGCAGTGCGAAATACGACAGTTACTATAATTCACCCCTCCACTTT. Translating it yields CASSAKYDSYYNSPLHF.

The chain joins TRBV18 to TRBJ2-5, with D tentatively TRBD2 (5 bases). This CDR3 has 12 residues. Germline CDR1 is KGHSH and CDR2 is LQKENI. V lost 9 bases, J lost 5 bases, and 13 bases lay in between. CDR3 loop: CASRRDKETQYF. CDR3 nucleotide sequence: TGTGCCAGTCGCCGGGATAAGGAGACCCAGTACTTC.

The V and J genes are TRBV5-1 and TRBJ2-5; TRBD2 agrees at 13 bases. The CDR3 has 18 amino acids. Germline V lookup: CDR1 SGHRS, CDR2 YFSETQ. V lost 0 bases, J lost 1 base, and 6 bases stayed unmatched. CDR3 in DNA: TGCGCCAGCAGCTTGGGACTAGCGGGAGGTAATATCCAAGAGACCCAGTACTTC. Translation gives CASSLGLAGGNIQETQYF.

The V and J genes are TRBV4-1 and TRBJ1-4, with TRBD1 as a possible D gene (6 bases). The CDR3 is made up of 16 amino acids. The V gene's germline CDR1 is MGHRA and CDR2 YSYEKL. Trimming pared 5 bases from V and 12 bases from J, leaving 25 bases between. CDR3: CASSAPRGGRLGELFF. The CDR3 DNA follows: TGCGCCAGCAGCGCTCCTCGAGGGGGTCGGTTGGGAGAACTGTTTTTT.

This sequence joins TRBV5-6 and TRBJ1-2; D call uncertain. The CDR3 totals 13 residues. V lost 0 bases to trimming and J lost 8 bases, with 11 bases between them. Germline assignment: CDR1 SGHDT and CDR2 YYEEEE. This CDR3 reads CASSLESSRGYTF. The CDR3 region has the DNA TGTGCCAGCAGCTTGGAGAGCTCTAGGGGCTACACCTTC.

This clone has a single count. V is TRBV28 and J is TRBJ2-1; D is unresolved. V was trimmed by 6 bases and J by 1 base, leaving 7 bases between them. This CDR3 spans 13 amino acids. The V gene's germline CDR1 is MDHEN and CDR2 SYDVKM. The CDR3: CASRTSSYNEQFF. The CDR3, as DNA: TGTGCCAGCAGAACCAGTTCCTACAATGAGCAGTTCTTC.

The chain combines TRBV27 with TRBJ1-6; the D is unclear. This CDR3 region has 13 residues. V was trimmed by 2 bases and J by 9 bases, leaving 8 bases between them. Per the germline V gene, CDR1 is MNHEY and CDR2 is SMNVEV (reference sequence). The chain's CDR3 is CASSLREGSPLHF. For the CDR3, the DNA is TGTGCCAGCAGTTTAAGGGAGGGTTCACCCCTCCACTTT.

The chain has TRBV2 and TRBJ1-2; 7 bases fit TRBD1. The CDR3 contains 15 residues. Germline CDR1 is SNHLY and CDR2 is FYNNEI. The CDR3 spells CAGVGQLVPSKGYTF. CDR3 sequence (DNA): TGTGCAGGAGTGGGACAGCTGGTGCCATCCAAGGGCTACACCTTC. The full variable domain, its missing parts supplied by reference TRBV2 and TRBJ1-2, is EPEVTQTPSHQVTQMGQEVILRCVPISNHLYFYWYRQILGQKVEFLVSFYNNEISEKSEIFDDQFSVERPDGSNFTLKIRSTKLEDSAMYFCAGVGQLVPSKGYTFGSGTRLTVV.

V gene TRBV9 combines with J gene TRBJ2-7, with D maybe TRBD1 (7 bases). V gave up 2 bases and J gave up 4 bases, with 19 bases separating them. CDR3 length: 16 amino acids. From germline, CDR1 is SGDLS and CDR2 YYNGEE. CDR3 nucleotides: TGTGCCAGCAGCGTCGGTGACAGGGAGGTGGCGTACGAGCAGTACTTC. Amino acid sequence: CASSVGDREVAYEQYF.

V and J are TRBV4-3 and TRBJ2-5, with 11 bases matching TRBD2. This CDR3 contains 18 residues. V lost 1 base to trimming and J lost 5 bases; unmatched junction nucleotides: 12. Germline CDR1 LGHNA, CDR2 YSLEER. DNA of the CDR3: TGCGCCAGCAGCCAAGGAGGGACTAGCGGCACCCTGGGGGAGACCCAGTACTTC. The encoded protein is CASSQGGTSGTLGETQYF.

With respect to this clone: At one boundary the junction diverges from the germline segment, which might be a read error. This chain uses TRBV7-9 with TRBJ2-1; 14 positions match TRBD2. The germline gives CDR1 SEHNR, CDR2 FQNEAQ (reference sequence). The CDR3 covers 17 residues. The CDR3 DNA is TGTGCCGGCAGCTTAAGGGGGTCGGGACTAGCGGGAGTTGAGCAGTTCTTC. Its translation: CAGSLRGSGLAGVEQFF.

This clone showed up just a few times. The rearrangement links TRBV7-8 to TRBJ1-1; 7 bases map to TRBD1. The CDR3 extends over 15 amino acids. The germline V gene encodes CDR1 SGHVS and CDR2 FQNEAQ. Trimming took 6 bases from V and 1 from J; bases not matched to a gene: 8. In DNA form, the CDR3 reads TGTGCCAGCAGACTCCGGACAGGCGGGAACACTGAAGCTTTCTTT. Translating it yields CASRLRTGGNTEAFF.

The chain couples TRBV18 to TRBJ1-5; tentative D call: TRBD1 (5 bases). This CDR3 has 16 amino acids. Germline loops: CDR1 KGHSH, CDR2 LQKENI. The ends were cut back, 3 bases at V and 4 bases at J, with 16 bases in the middle. In nucleotides, the CDR3 is TGTGCCAGCTCACCTTCATTTTTCGGGGGGAATCAGCCCCAGCATTTT. This translates into CASSPSFFGGNQPQHF.

In nucleotides, the CDR3 is TGTGCCAGCAGCTTGAAGTTCACAGGGGTAGCAAACGACAAAGCTTTCTTT. It specifies CASSLKFTGVANDKAFF. The chain recombines TRBV7-3 with TRBJ1-1; 7 bases fit TRBD1. The trim removed 3 bases at V and 9 bases at J, leaving 19 bases unmatched. The CDR3 spans 17 residues. The germline CDR1 and CDR2 sequences are SGHTA and FQGTGA.

V gene TRBV5-6 combines with J gene TRBJ2-5; TRBD2 matches at 15 bases. The CDR3 is 19 amino acids. Germline trimming cut 6 bases from V and 7 bases from J; bases unmatched to any gene: 19. From germline, CDR1 is SGHDT and CDR2 YYEEEE. CDR3 protein: CASTSTFGLAGGRFGTQYF. The CDR3 DNA is TGTGCCAGCACCTCGACTTTCGGACTAGCGGGAGGGCGATTCGGGACCCAGTACTTC.

V is TRBV29-1 and J is TRBJ2-7; the match to TRBD1 covers 8 bases. The V gene's germline CDR1 is SQVTM and CDR2 ANQGSEA. This CDR3 has 14 residues. V was clipped by 4 bases and J by 6 bases; unmatched bases: 11. The CDR3 nucleotides read TGCAGCGTTGTGGGGCCAGGGGGCGCGGGCGAGCAGTACTTC. This translates into CSVVGPGGAGEQYF.

The chain links TRBV28 to TRBJ2-3; 7 nucleotides match TRBD2. Trimming took 2 bases from V and 1 from J; bases not matched to a gene: 15. The CDR3 is made up of 19 amino acids. Looked up from germline, CDR1 is MDHEN and CDR2 is SYDVKM. The CDR3 region is CASSLAPGRDSHGTDTQYF. The DNA of the CDR3 is TGTGCCAGCAGTTTAGCCCCTGGGAGGGACTCTCACGGCACAGATACGCAGTATTTT.